These T cell receptor beta chains were read from a single sample in a study of quantifying T cell responses using KT2 cells. Using its own MiXCR run on the UMI-ligation and nested PCR reads, TCRdb lists one record per CDR3 protein. The sample yields about 33,000 distinct CDR3 sequences, 10% to 13% seen once. The material sequenced was PBMCs spiked with cells of the T cell clone KT2. The receptors were sampled from a human donor. Each CDR3 is given with its conserved first and last residue. The order of the fields is D gene, clone size, J gene, CDR3 length, V gene, CDR3 protein, CDR3 DNA. The D gene is left open where the match is weak. Expanded clones get a size class; other rows say once, few or many, or leave the size out.

. | many | TRBJ2-3 | 14 | TRBV10-3 | CAISGTPSTDTQYF | TGTGCCATCAGTGGGACTCCTAGCACAGATACGCAGTATTTT
TRBD1 | . | TRBJ1-1 | 19 | TRBV20-1 | CSASGTGDVHPNMNTETFF | TGCAGTGCTTCCGGGACAGGGGACGTACACCCAAACATGAACACTGAAACTTTCTTT
. | many | TRBJ2-1 | 14 | TRBV5-1 | CASSRDLQRNEQFF | TGCGCCAGCAGCCGAGATCTTCAGCGCAATGAGCAGTTCTTC
. | many | TRBJ1-1 | 12 | TRBV6-6 | CASSYRQDEAFF | TGTGCCAGCAGTTACCGACAGGATGAAGCTTTCTTT
. | . | TRBJ2-6 | 14 | TRBV9 | CASSPGSGANVLTF | TGTGCCAGCAGCCCAGGCTCTGGGGCCAACGTCCTGACTTTC
TRBD1 | few | TRBJ1-2 | 13 | TRBV2 | CASSQGQQYGYTF | TGTGCCAGCAGCCAGGGACAGCAATATGGCTACACCTTC
. | few | TRBJ2-7 | 13 | TRBV11-2 | CASSLGNNYEQYF | TGTGCCAGCAGCTTAGGTAACAACTACGAGCAGTACTTC
TRBD2 | . | TRBJ2-1 | 14 | TRBV6-5 | CASSYTGSGGEQFF | TGTGCCAGCAGTTACACCGGCTCGGGGGGTGAGCAGTTCTTC
. | few | TRBJ2-7 | 15 | TRBV5-1 | CASSSTPSGSYEQYF | TGCGCCAGCAGCTCCACCCCCTCCGGCTCCTACGAGCAGTACTTC
. | medium-sized | TRBJ1-1 | 16 | TRBV5-4 | CASIGGYGTGDTEAFF | TGTGCCAGCATAGGCGGCTACGGGACTGGGGACACTGAAGCTTTCTTT
TRBD2 | . | TRBJ2-3 | 16 | TRBV6-5 | CASSWTSGGWGDTQYF | TGTGCCAGCAGTTGGACTAGCGGGGGTTGGGGAGATACGCAGTATTTT
. | once | TRBJ2-1 | 12 | TRBV19 | CATGGSYNEQFF | TGTGCCACAGGAGGGTCCTACAATGAGCAGTTCTTC
TRBD1 | few | TRBJ1-1 | 15 | TRBV7-9 | CASRPAGTEATEAFF | TGTGCCAGCAGACCAGCCGGGACAGAAGCCACTGAAGCTTTCTTT
. | many | TRBJ2-5 | 15 | TRBV5-1 | CASSLTGGFRETQYF | TGCGCCAGCAGCTTGACAGGAGGGTTCAGGGAGACCCAGTACTTC
. | many | TRBJ1-1 | 14 | TRBV7-9 | CASSLGFGGTEAFF | TGTGCCAGCAGCTTAGGGTTCGGGGGAACTGAAGCTTTCTTT
. | few | TRBJ1-2 | 15 | TRBV6-2/TRBV6-3 | CASSLRGGGSYGYTF | TGTGCCAGCAGTTTACGGGGAGGAGGTTCCTATGGCTACACCTTC
. | . | TRBJ1-1 | 13 | TRBV12-3/TRBV12-4 | CASSLQAGTEAFF | TGTGCCAGCAGTCTCCAGGCAGGGACTGAAGCTTTCTTT
. | few | TRBJ2-1 | 17 | TRBV6-2/TRBV6-3 | CASSYSGPRGLYNEQFF | TGTGCCAGCAGTTACTCGGGACCCCGGGGCCTATACAATGAGCAGTTCTTC
. | few | TRBJ1-1 | 11 | TRBV29-1 | CSALTNTEAFF | TGCAGCGCCCTCACCAACACTGAAGCTTTCTTT
. | few | TRBJ1-1 | 15 | TRBV5-1 | CASSLGLGANTEAFF | TGCGCCAGCAGCTTGGGGTTGGGGGCGAACACTGAAGCTTTCTTT
. | few | TRBJ1-4 | 13 | TRBV2 | CASIGGSYEKLFF | TGTGCCAGCATTGGGGGGTCCTATGAAAAACTGTTTTTT
. | many | TRBJ2-7 | 13 | TRBV5-4 | CASSLSQGYEQYF | TGTGCCAGCAGCTTGTCGCAGGGCTACGAGCAGTACTTC
. | many | TRBJ2-7 | 13 | TRBV10-3 | CAISRGGSDEQYF | TGTGCCATCAGCAGGGGAGGAAGCGACGAGCAGTACTTC
. | few | TRBJ2-1 | 17 | TRBV5-1 | CASRRAERASGYNEQFF | TGCGCCAGCAGACGAGCCGAGCGGGCCTCCGGATACAATGAGCAGTTCTTC
TRBD1 | many | TRBJ2-1 | 16 | TRBV4-3 | CASSQALQGAYNEQFF | TGCGCCAGCAGCCAAGCTTTGCAGGGGGCCTACAATGAGCAGTTCTTC
. | many | TRBJ1-2 | 13 | TRBV6-2/TRBV6-3 | CASRTTGTGGYTF | TGTGCCAGCAGGACCACAGGCACTGGTGGCTACACCTTC
TRBD2 | few | TRBJ2-5 | 15 | TRBV6-2/TRBV6-3 | CASRIGTSGQETQYF | TGTGCCAGCAGGATCGGGACTAGCGGACAAGAGACCCAGTACTTC
. | many | TRBJ2-3 | 14 | TRBV29-1 | CSVEDLTQGQSQYF | TGCAGCGTTGAAGATCTGACCCAAGGACAGAGTCAGTATTTT
. | many | TRBJ2-7 | 14 | TRBV5-4 | CASSSPDIPDEQYF | TGTGCCAGCAGCTCCCCAGATATACCGGACGAGCAGTACTTC
. | many | TRBJ2-1 | 14 | TRBV6-6 | CASNRQESYNEQFF | TGTGCCAGCAATAGACAGGAGTCCTACAATGAGCAGTTCTTC
. | few | TRBJ2-2 | 15 | TRBV4-1 | CASSHRWDPVGELFF | TGCGCCAGCAGCCACCGGTGGGACCCCGTTGGGGAGCTGTTTTTT
. | many | TRBJ1-1 | 12 | TRBV12-5 | CASLTMTTEAFF | TGTGCTAGCCTGACAATGACCACTGAAGCTTTCTTT